Below are 6 T cell receptor beta chains sequenced from a single sample in a study of shared clonotypes between healthy human individuals. The naive CD8 subset, CD45RO-negative cells positively selected for CCR7, excluded terminally differentiated effector memory CD45RA+ cells. Repertoires were generated with immunoSEQ multiplex PCR, while TCRdb's copy carries only in-frame clones and drops some. This table has approximately 2,200,000 clones, 85% to 95% appearing once. Sequencing was done on a sample of naive CD8+ T cells from PBMCs. The receptors here all came from a man younger than 35 in good health. Some clones in this sample may be carry-over from other donors' samples.

The genes are TRBV9 and TRBJ1-3; D remains ambiguous. The CDR3 sequence is 14 residues long. V was trimmed by 2 bases and J by 4 bases, leaving 10 bases between them. Germline lookup yields CDR1 SGDLS and CDR2 YYNGEE. The CDR3 loop is CASSVTGIGNTIYF. The CDR3 DNA reads as TGTGCCAGCAGCGTCACGGGGATCGGAAACACCATATATTTT.

The chain joins TRBV19 to TRBJ2-6, with D possibly matching TRBD2 (5 bases). Germline CDR1 LNHDA, CDR2 SQIVND (reference sequence). The CDR3 runs 16 residues. V was pared by 1 base and J by 2 bases, with 9 bases between. The CDR3 region is CASSIGEGTGANVLTF. The DNA for the CDR3 is TGTGCCAGTAGTATAGGTGAGGGTACTGGGGCCAACGTCCTGACTTTC.

This rearrangement joins TRBV4-3 to TRBJ2-1; D possibly corresponds to TRBD1 (6 bases). The CDR3 sequence is 16 residues long. CDR1 and CDR2 from the germline V gene are LGHNA and YSLEER. V dropped 3 bases and J dropped 3 bases, with 15 bases sitting between them. The CDR3 sequence: CASSQDSIAIYNEQFF. The CDR3 DNA follows: TGCGCCAGCAGCCAGGACAGCATAGCCATCTACAATGAGCAGTTCTTC.

The chain carries TRBV10-3 and TRBJ2-1, with TRBD2 matching over 9 bases. The CDR3 sequence is 14 residues long. CDR1 and CDR2 from the germline V gene are ENHRY and SYGVKD. Trimming at V came to 8 bases and at J to 8 bases, leaving 10 bases not matched to a gene. The CDR3 nucleotides are TGTGCCATCCTGGATGTAGCGGGAGCAGATGAGCAGTTCTTC. It is translated as CAILDVAGADEQFF.

V usage is TRBV5-1 and J usage is TRBJ2-2; D may be TRBD2 (7 bases). Deletions cut 4 bases from V and 4 bases from J, with 14 bases between. Germline V gene lookup returns CDR1 SGHRS and CDR2 YFSETQ. The CDR3 is 15 amino acids. CDR3 sequence reads: CASSPGGAATGELFF. For the CDR3, the DNA is TGCGCCAGCAGCCCTGGGGGGGCTGCCACCGGGGAGCTGTTTTTT.

The chain recombines TRBV28 with TRBJ2-2; 7 bases line up with TRBD2. CDR3 length: 15 amino acids. Germline values: CDR1 MDHEN, CDR2 SYDVKM. V lost 3 bases and J lost 6; bases outside the gene matches: 7. CDR3 protein: CASSLTSLGSGELFF. DNA of the CDR3: TGTGCCAGCAGTTTGACTAGCCTTGGATCCGGGGAGCTGTTTTTT.